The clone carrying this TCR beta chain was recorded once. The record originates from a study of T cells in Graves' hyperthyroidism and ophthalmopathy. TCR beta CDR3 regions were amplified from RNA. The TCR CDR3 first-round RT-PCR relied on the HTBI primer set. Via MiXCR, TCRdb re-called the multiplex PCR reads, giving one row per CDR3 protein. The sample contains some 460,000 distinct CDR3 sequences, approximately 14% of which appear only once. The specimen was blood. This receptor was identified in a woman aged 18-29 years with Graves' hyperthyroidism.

CDR3 in amino acids: CSARGLTTGRMGYTF. The DNA of the CDR3 is TGCAGTGCTAGAGGCCTTACGACAGGGCGAATGGGCTACACCTTC. The chain carries TRBV29-1 and TRBJ1-2, with 7 bases matching TRBD1. CDR1 is SQVTM and CDR2 is ANQGSEA in the germline V gene. The CDR3 is 15 residues long.